This passage covers 21 T cell receptor beta chains from one sample sequenced in a study of T-cell memory formation after mild COVID-19. TCRdb reprocessed the 5' RACE reads via MiXCR and lists one record per CDR3 protein. The sample shows about 120,000 distinct CDR3 sequences, approximately 16% of them seen only once. Sequencing input: PBMCs or a T cell subset sorted from them (not recorded which). All receptors derive from an adult woman who had mild COVID-19 (a few samples of this study predate the infection). Cell type and time point are not known.

This clonotype showed up just a few times. The genes are TRBV6-5 and TRBJ1-4; 7 bases map to TRBD1. CDR1 MNHEY and CDR2 SVGAGI come from the germline V gene. Trimming took 6 bases from V and 6 from J; bases not matched to a gene: 10. This CDR3 has 15 residues. In DNA form, the CDR3 reads TGTGCCAGCAGAACCTATCGGGACAGCCATGAAAAACTGTTTTTT. As protein: CASRTYRDSHEKLFF.

A remark on this clonotype: A much larger clone lies one base from this, so it may be a read error. The chain joins TRBV5-1 to TRBJ2-1, with TRBD2 identical over 9 bases. The CDR3 totals 15 residues. Trimming removed 5 bases from V and 6 bases from J; junction bases left unmatched: 9. Germline CDR1 and CDR2: SGHRS and YFSETQ. CDR3 coding DNA: TGCGCCAGCAGGGCCGGGACTAGCCCCATCAATGAGCAGTTCTTC. Amino acid sequence: CASRAGTSPINEQFF.

The chain employs TRBV12-3 or TRBV12-4 and TRBJ2-1; no definite D call. Trimming took 1 base from V and 1 from J, leaving 8 bases between them. The CDR3 contains 15 residues. CDR3 sequence: CASSLVPVSYNEQFF. CDR3 in DNA: TGTGCCAGCAGTTTAGTACCGGTTTCCTACAATGAGCAGTTCTTC.

This clonotype was detected a few times. The rearrangement uses TRBV7-3 and TRBJ2-5; D not resolved. The CDR3 is 13 amino acids. Trimming cost V 0 bases and J 5 bases, with 7 bases left between them. Germline lookup yields CDR1 SGHTA and CDR2 FQGTGA. The CDR3 loop reads CASSLTLGETQYF. In DNA, the CDR3 is TGTGCCAGCAGCTTAACACTCGGCGAGACCCAGTACTTC.

The table lists this clonotype with a count of one. This chain links TRBV7-8 with TRBJ2-3, with 12 bases fitting TRBD2. CDR1 and CDR2 (germline): SGHVS, FQNEAQ. The CDR3 is made up of 16 amino acids. The V segment lost 4 bases and the J segment 5 bases; nucleotides outside the gene matches: 7. The CDR3 DNA is TGTGCCAGCAGCTCGTCTAGCGGGGGGGTTAGAGATACGCAGTATTTT. It specifies CASSSSSGGVRDTQYF. The full variable domain, its missing parts supplied by reference TRBV7-8 and TRBJ2-3, is GAGVSQSPRYKVAKRGQDVALRCDPISGHVSLFWYQQALGQGPEFLTYFQNEAQLDKSGLPSDRFFAERPEGSVSTLKIQRTQQEDSAVYLCASSSSSGGVRDTQYFGPGTRLTVL.

The J gene is TRBJ2-1, the V gene TRBV27; D perhaps matches TRBD2 (5 bases). V was trimmed by 5 bases and J by 5 bases, leaving 13 bases between them. CDR1 MNHEY and CDR2 SMNVEV come from the germline V gene (reference sequence). The CDR3 has 14 amino acids. Here the CDR3 DNA reads TGTGCCAGCAGTCGGGGATCCCCCAACAATGAGCAGTTCTTC. Amino acids: CASSRGSPNNEQFF.

This chain connects TRBV12-3 or TRBV12-4 to TRBJ2-1, with TRBD2 identical over 9 bases. Trimming removed 6 bases from V and 6 bases from J; junction bases left unmatched: 9. This CDR3 is built from 15 residues. CDR3 nucleotides: TGTGCCAGCAGGGAACCGGGACTAGCCGTCAATGAGCAGTTCTTC. Protein: CASREPGLAVNEQFF.

This chain links TRBV6-2 or TRBV6-3 with TRBJ2-3; D unclear. CDR3 length equals 13 residues. The V gene's germline CDR1 is MNHEY and CDR2 SVGEGT. V dropped 8 bases and J dropped 2 bases, with 11 bases sitting between them. CDR3 region: CASSRTNTDTQYF. DNA of the CDR3: TGTGCCAGCTCCCGGACCAACACAGATACGCAGTATTTT.

This clonotype has just a few counts. V and J are TRBV18 and TRBJ1-1; a possible D gene is TRBD1 (6 bases). This CDR3 region has 13 residues. Germline V CDR1 and CDR2: KGHSH, LQKENI. Between the trimmed V and J ends, which lost 3 bases and 5 bases, there was a span of 10 bases. CDR3 residues: CASSPIQGTEAFF. CDR3 nucleotides: TGTGCCAGCTCACCGATACAGGGTACTGAAGCTTTCTTT.

A few counts support this clonotype. The J gene is TRBJ2-5, the V gene TRBV7-7; 7 nucleotides align to TRBD2. Trimming cost V 5 bases and J 4 bases; bases outside gene matches: 4. The CDR3 has 13 amino acids. Germline CDR1 reads SSHAT; CDR2 reads FNYEAQ (reference sequence). CDR3 bases: TGTGCCAGCAGCCGACTAGCTAGAGAGACCCAGTACTTC. Its translation is CASSRLARETQYF.

This clonotype has more than one count but fewer than ten. This chain connects TRBV7-9 to TRBJ2-1, with D possibly being TRBD1 (5 bases). Germline CDR1 reads SEHNR; CDR2 reads FQNEAQ (reference sequence). The V gene lost 2 bases and the J gene lost 5 bases, with 16 bases spanning the gap. The CDR3 consists of 16 residues. CDR3 amino acids: CASSLPYFRADNEQFF. The DNA of the CDR3 is TGTGCCAGCAGCTTACCTTACTTCAGGGCAGACAATGAGCAGTTCTTC.

This clonotype was seen more than once but under ten times. J is TRBJ2-2 and V is TRBV5-1, with TRBD1 identical over 8 bases. Trimming at V came to 0 bases and at J to 7 bases, leaving 5 bases not matched to a gene. The germline V gene encodes CDR1 SGHRS and CDR2 YFSETQ. This CDR3 spans 15 amino acids. The CDR3: CASSLDGQGLGELFF. Written as DNA, the CDR3 is TGCGCCAGCAGCTTGGACGGACAGGGCCTCGGGGAGCTGTTTTTT. The complete variable domain, with remaining parts taken from reference TRBV5-1 and TRBJ2-2, reads KAGVTQTPRYLIKTRGQQVTLSCSPISGHRSVSWYQQTPGQGLQFLFEYFSETQRNKGNFPGRFSGRQFSNSRSEMNVSTLELGDSALYLCASSLDGQGLGELFFGEGSRLTVL.

Only a few counts were recorded for this clonotype. The chain combines TRBV6-5 with TRBJ1-2, with a tentative D call TRBD1 (6 bases). Germline V CDR1 and CDR2: MNHEY, SVGAGI. CDR3 size: 14 residues. V shed 2 bases and J shed 6 bases, with 13 bases lying between them. This CDR3 is CASSYITGSDGYTF. The DNA for the CDR3 is TGTGCCAGCAGTTACATCACAGGGTCCGATGGCTACACCTTC.

This rearrangement joins TRBV7-6 to TRBJ1-1, with D tentatively TRBD1 (6 bases). There are 13 residues in the CDR3. Trimming stripped 3 bases from V and 7 bases from J, with 12 bases between. Germline CDR1 is SGHVS and CDR2 is FNYEAQ. The CDR3 DNA follows: TGTGCCAGCAGCTTTAAGACAGGCAGTGAAGCTTTCTTT. It encodes CASSFKTGSEAFF.

This chain links TRBV3-1 with TRBJ2-2; TRBD1 agrees at 8 bases. V lost 3 bases to trimming and J lost 0 bases; unmatched junction nucleotides: 6. Germline assignment: CDR1 LGHDT and CDR2 YNNKEL (reference sequence). CDR3 size: 17 residues. CDR3 nucleotide sequence: TGTGCCAGCAGCCACTATGGACAGGGAGCGAACACCGGGGAGCTGTTTTTT. Encoded protein: CASSHYGQGANTGELFF.

There are a few counts of this clonotype. The V call is TRBV6-5, the J call TRBJ2-3; D gene unclear. Germline-derived CDR1 and CDR2 are MNHEY and SVGAGI. V lost 6 bases, J lost 1 base, and 17 bases lay in between. The CDR3 extends over 16 amino acids. This CDR3 reads CASRARVVARTDTQYF. The CDR3 region has the DNA TGTGCCAGCAGGGCTAGGGTGGTTGCTCGCACAGATACGCAGTATTTT.

This clonotype was observed a handful of times. The chain uses TRBV27 and TRBJ2-1; perhaps D is TRBD1 or TRBD2 (6 bases each). Germline CDR1 MNHEY, CDR2 SMNVEV (reference sequence). The CDR3 sequence is 15 residues long. With 6 bases removed from V and 8 bases from J, the gap between germline ends came to 20 bases. CDR3 sequence (DNA): TGTGCCAGCAGACTTTACGGGACATGGGGGGATGAGCAGTTCTTC. This gives the protein CASRLYGTWGDEQFF.

The chain joins TRBV11-2 to TRBJ2-2; 16 positions match TRBD2. Germline lookup yields CDR1 SGHAT and CDR2 FQNNGV. The CDR3 covers 16 residues. The trim removed 4 bases at V and 5 bases at J, leaving 1 base unmatched. In DNA form, the CDR3 reads TGTGCCAGCAGCTCGGGACTAGCGGGGGGGACCGGGGAGCTGTTTTTT. The encoded protein is CASSSGLAGGTGELFF.

The chain uses TRBV15 and TRBJ2-3, with TRBD2 matching over 7 bases. This CDR3 comprises 14 residues. Germline CDR1 and CDR2: LNHNV and YYDKDF (reference sequence). J lost 5 bases, V lost 4 bases, and 6 bases had no gene match. The CDR3 region has the DNA TGTGCCACCAGCAAAGCGGGGCAGATAGATACGCAGTATTTT. Translating gives CATSKAGQIDTQYF. Filled out from reference TRBV15 and TRBJ2-3, the complete variable domain reads DAMVIQNPRYQVTQFGKPVTLSCSQTLNHNVMYWYQQKSSQAPKLLFHYYDKDFNNEADTPDNFQSRRPNTSFCFLDIRSPGLGDTAMYLCATSKAGQIDTQYFGPGTRLTVL.

This clonotype was recorded only once. The rearrangement joins TRBV5-6 to TRBJ2-3; D unresolved. The V gene's germline CDR1 is SGHDT and CDR2 YYEEEE. V was shortened by 3 bases and J by 4 bases, with 18 bases between the two germline ends. This CDR3 region has 16 residues. The CDR3 reads CASSSVAGPFPDTQYF. The CDR3 DNA reads as TGTGCCAGCAGCTCAGTGGCAGGCCCTTTCCCAGATACGCAGTATTTT.

This clonotype was detected a few times. The rearrangement joins TRBV9 to TRBJ2-1; TRBD2 matches at 8 bases. In germline, CDR1 is SGDLS, CDR2 YYNGEE. The CDR3 consists of 17 residues. After removal of 2 bases from V and 3 bases from J, the junction contained 10 bases not matched to a gene. The CDR3 coding sequence is TGTGCCAGCAGCGTTTTTCCGAGCGGGAGAGTCTACAATGAGCAGTTCTTC. This gives the protein CASSVFPSGRVYNEQFF.